The entry below describes one TCR beta chain. The sample is drawn from a study of blood T cell repertoires in COVID-19. Overall study: Samples taken during acute and convalescent COVID-19 were collected in the United States, Italy and Spain. PBMCs, B-cell-depleted T cells, or T cells were the source of the cDNA or gDNA that made up the material.

The V end was cut by 9 bases, the J end by 4 bases, with 7 bases between. This CDR3 spans 11 amino acids. Germline V gene lookup returns CDR1 KGHDR and CDR2 SFDVKD. Authors' data handling: Nucleated cell counts were estimated from reference gene primer amplification. Only in-frame clones appear in the TCRdb table, and some are missing; sequencing was by immunoSEQ multiplex PCR. That table is the source of V, J and clone size, and D and trimming were worked out from the DNA. The repertoire consists of around 25,000 clones, with 90% to 95% occurring once and the leading ten covering less than 20%. The clonotype comes from a human donor with active COVID-19. The donor label of this sample is uncertain. This chain connects TRBV24-1 to TRBJ2-3; D perhaps matches TRBD1 (5 bases). Source material: peripheral blood. The DNA for the CDR3 is TGTGCCACCCAGGGTTCAGATACGCAGTATTTT. Translating it yields CATQGSDTQYF.